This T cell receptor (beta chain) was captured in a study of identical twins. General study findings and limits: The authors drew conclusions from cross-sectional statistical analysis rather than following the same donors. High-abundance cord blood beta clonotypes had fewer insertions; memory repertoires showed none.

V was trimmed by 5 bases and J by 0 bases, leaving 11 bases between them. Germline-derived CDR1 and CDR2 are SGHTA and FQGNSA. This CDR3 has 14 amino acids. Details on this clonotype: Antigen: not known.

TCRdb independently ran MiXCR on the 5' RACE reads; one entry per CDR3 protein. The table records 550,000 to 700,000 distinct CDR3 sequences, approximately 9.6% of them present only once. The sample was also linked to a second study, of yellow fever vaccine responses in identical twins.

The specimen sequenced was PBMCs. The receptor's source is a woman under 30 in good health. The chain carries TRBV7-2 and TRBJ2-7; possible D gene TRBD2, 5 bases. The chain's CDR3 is CASSATRNSYEQYF. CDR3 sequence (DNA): TGTGCCAGCAGCGCCACTAGGAACTCCTACGAGCAGTACTTC.